This TCR beta chain was captured by sequencing in a study of post-analysis software for immune sequencing data. About the study: The study covered relapsing-remitting, secondary progressive and progressive-relapsing courses of multiple sclerosis. Overall study results and limits: Five TRBV segments, including TRBV5-6, TRBV5-1 and TRBV20-1, were more frequent in patients than controls.

Note on this clonotype: The antigen remains unidentified.

Germline-derived CDR1 and CDR2 are PRHDT and FYEKMQ (reference sequence). V was trimmed by 2 bases and J by 10 bases, leaving 9 bases between them. CDR3 length: 12 amino acids. The TCR beta cDNA libraries contained unique molecular identifiers. It was from roughly 0.93 to 9.6 million T cells that roughly 0.5 million cDNA molecules came. TCRdb re-derived calls from the PCR reads in MiXCR, one entry per CDR3 protein. Of over 250,000 distinct CDR3 sequences listed, 36% were seen once; the top ten hold 4% to 5.5%. V and J are TRBV13 and TRBJ2-1; either TRBD1 or TRBD2 may supply D (5 bases each). Material: blood. This receptor was identified in a girl between 10 and 17 years old with multiple sclerosis. The CDR3 spells CASSLIRDEQFF. DNA for the CDR3: TGTGCCAGCAGCTTAATACGGGACGAGCAGTTCTTC.